This T cell receptor (beta chain) was captured by sequencing in a study of read filtering for tumor transcriptome and immune sequencing. Study-level background: Patients were approximately 17 male and about 15 female, mean age 65.9 years, range about 47 to 80.

Molecular barcoded adaptors covering alpha/delta and beta/gamma chains were used on around 400 ng RNA. TCRdb reprocessed the reads via MiXCR and lists one record per CDR3 protein. The table lists tens of thousands of distinct CDR3 sequences, about a fifth of them singletons. This clonotype was counted many times. The sequence derives from a donor aged 40 or older with multiple myeloma. The sample was a population of CD138-negative cells sorted from bone marrow.

The CDR3, as DNA: TGTGCCACCAGCAGAGATAGGGTCGAGCAGTACTTC. This codes for CATSRDRVEQYF. The V gene is TRBV15, the J gene TRBJ2-7; no definite D call. V gave up 0 bases and J gave up 6 bases, with 6 bases separating them. CDR3 size: 12 residues. Looked up from germline, CDR1 is LNHNV and CDR2 is YYDKDF (reference sequence).